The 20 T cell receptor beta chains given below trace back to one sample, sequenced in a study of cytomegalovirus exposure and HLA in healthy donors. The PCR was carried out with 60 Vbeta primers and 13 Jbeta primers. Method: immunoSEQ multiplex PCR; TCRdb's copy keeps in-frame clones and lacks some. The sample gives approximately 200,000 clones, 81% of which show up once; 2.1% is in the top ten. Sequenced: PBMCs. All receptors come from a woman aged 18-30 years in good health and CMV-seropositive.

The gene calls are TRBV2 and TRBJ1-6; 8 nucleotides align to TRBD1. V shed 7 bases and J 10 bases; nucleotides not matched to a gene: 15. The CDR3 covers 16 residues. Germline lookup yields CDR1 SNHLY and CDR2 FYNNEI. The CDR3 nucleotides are TGTGCCAGCACGGGGCTTGCGGACAGGGAGAAATCACCCCTCCACTTT. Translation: CASTGLADREKSPLHF.

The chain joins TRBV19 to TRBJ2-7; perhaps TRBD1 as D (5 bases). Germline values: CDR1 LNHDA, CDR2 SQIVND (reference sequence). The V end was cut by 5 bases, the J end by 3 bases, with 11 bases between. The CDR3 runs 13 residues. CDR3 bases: TGTGCCAGTAGTCAGCAGGGAAGCTACGAGCAGTACTTC. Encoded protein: CASSQQGSYEQYF.

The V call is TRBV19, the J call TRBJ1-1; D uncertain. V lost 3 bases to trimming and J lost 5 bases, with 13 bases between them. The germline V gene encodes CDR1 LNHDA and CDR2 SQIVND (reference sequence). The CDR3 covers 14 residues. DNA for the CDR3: TGTGCCAGTAGTATTTCCCGGGAGCGAACTGAAGCTTTCTTT. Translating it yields CASSISRERTEAFF.

The CDR3, as DNA: TGTGCCAGCAGTTACGGGACAGGGGCTGGAAACACCATATATTTT. Protein sequence: CASSYGTGAGNTIYF. The chain couples TRBV6-5 to TRBJ1-3, with 10 bases fitting TRBD1. V gave up 2 bases and J gave up 2 bases; unmatched junction bases: 0. Germline V gives CDR1 MNHEY, CDR2 SVGAGI. The CDR3 is 15 amino acids.

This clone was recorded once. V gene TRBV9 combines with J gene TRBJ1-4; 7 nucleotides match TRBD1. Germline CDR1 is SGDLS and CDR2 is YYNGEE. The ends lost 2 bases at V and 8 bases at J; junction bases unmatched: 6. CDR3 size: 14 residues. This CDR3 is CASSVFDRDEKLFF. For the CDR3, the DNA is TGTGCCAGCAGCGTGTTTGACAGGGACGAAAAACTGTTTTTT.

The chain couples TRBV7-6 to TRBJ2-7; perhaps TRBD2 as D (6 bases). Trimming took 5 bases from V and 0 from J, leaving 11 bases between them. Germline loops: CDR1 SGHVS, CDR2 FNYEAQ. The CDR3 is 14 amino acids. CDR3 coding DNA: TGTGCCAGCAGCCCCGGGACTCTCTCCTACGAGCAGTACTTC. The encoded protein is CASSPGTLSYEQYF.

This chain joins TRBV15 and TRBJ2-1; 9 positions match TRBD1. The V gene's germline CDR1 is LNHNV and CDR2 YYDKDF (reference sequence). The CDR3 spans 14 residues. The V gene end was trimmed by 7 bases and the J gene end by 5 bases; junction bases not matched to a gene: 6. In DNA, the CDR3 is TGTGCCACCACCACAGGGGGCAATGACAATGAGCAGTTCTTC. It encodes CATTTGGNDNEQFF.

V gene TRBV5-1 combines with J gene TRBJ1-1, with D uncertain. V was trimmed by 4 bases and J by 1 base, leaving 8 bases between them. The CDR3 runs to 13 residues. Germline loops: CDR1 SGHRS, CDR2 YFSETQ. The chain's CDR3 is CASSPAANTEAFF. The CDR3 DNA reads TGCGCCAGCAGCCCGGCGGCGAACACTGAAGCTTTCTTT.

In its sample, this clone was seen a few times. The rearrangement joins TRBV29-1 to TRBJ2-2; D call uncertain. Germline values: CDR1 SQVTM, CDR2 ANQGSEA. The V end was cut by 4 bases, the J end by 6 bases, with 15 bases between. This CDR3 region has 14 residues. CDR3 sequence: CSVVLARRAGELFF. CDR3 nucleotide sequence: TGCAGCGTTGTCTTGGCGAGGCGAGCCGGGGAGCTGTTTTTT.

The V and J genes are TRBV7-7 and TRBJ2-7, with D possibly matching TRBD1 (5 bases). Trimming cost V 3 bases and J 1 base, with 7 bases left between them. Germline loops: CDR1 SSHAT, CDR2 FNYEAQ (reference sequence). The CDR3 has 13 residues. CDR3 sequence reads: CASSLTASYEQYF. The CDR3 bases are TGTGCCAGCAGCTTGACAGCATCCTACGAGCAGTACTTC. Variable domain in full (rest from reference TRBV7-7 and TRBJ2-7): GAGVSQSPRYKVTKRGQDVTLRCDPISSHATLYWYQQALGQGPEFLTYFNYEAQPDKSGLPSDRFSAERPEGSISTLTIQRTEQRDSAMYRCASSLTASYEQYFGPGTRLTVT.

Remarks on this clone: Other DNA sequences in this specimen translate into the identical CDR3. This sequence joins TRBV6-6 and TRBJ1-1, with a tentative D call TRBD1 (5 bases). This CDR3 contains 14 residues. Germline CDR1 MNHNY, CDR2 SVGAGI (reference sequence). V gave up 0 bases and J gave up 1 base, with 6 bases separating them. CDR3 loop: CASSYSDRNTEAFF. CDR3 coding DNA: TGTGCCAGCAGTTACTCAGACAGGAACACTGAAGCTTTCTTT.

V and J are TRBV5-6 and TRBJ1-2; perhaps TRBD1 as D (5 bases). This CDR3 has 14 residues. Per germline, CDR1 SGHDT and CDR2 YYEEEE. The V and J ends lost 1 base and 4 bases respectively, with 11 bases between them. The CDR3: CASSLFQGFYGYTF. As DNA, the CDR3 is TGTGCCAGCAGCTTGTTTCAGGGCTTCTATGGCTACACCTTC.

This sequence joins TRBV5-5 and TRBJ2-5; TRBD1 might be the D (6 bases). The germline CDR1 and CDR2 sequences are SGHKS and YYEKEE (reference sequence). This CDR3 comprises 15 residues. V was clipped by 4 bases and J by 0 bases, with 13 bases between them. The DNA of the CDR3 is TGTGCCAGCAGCCCGCCGCAGGGGTACCAAGAGACCCAGTACTTC. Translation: CASSPPQGYQETQYF.

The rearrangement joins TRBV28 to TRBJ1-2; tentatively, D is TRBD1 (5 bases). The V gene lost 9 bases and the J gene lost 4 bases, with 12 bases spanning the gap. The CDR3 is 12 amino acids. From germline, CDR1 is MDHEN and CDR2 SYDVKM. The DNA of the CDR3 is TGTGCCAGTCTGGGGCCGGGCTATGGCTACACCTTC. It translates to CASLGPGYGYTF.

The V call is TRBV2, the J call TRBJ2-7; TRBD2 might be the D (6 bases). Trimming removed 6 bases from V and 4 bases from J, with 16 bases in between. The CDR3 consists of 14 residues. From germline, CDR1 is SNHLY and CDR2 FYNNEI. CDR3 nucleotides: TGTGCCAGCAGATTTCAGCGGGTCACGTACGAGCAGTACTTC. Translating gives CASRFQRVTYEQYF.

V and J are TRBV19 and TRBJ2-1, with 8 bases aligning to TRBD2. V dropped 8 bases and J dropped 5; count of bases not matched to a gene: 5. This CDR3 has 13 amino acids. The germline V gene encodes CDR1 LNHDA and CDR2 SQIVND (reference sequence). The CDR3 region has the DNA TGTGCCAGTGGGACTAGACAGCACAATGAGCAGTTCTTC. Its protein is CASGTRQHNEQFF.

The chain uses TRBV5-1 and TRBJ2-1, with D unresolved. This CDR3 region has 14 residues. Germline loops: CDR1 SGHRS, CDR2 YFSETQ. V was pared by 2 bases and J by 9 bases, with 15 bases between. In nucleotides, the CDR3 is TGCGCCAGCAGCTTTGACCCCCGTGGGCTTGAGCAGTTCTTC. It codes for CASSFDPRGLEQFF.

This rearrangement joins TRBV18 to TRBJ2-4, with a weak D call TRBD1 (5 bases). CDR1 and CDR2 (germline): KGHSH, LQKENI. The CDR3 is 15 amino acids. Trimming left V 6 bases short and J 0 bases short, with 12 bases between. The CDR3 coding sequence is TGTGCCAGCTCGCCGACAGAGCTAGCCAAAAACATTCAGTACTTC. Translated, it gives CASSPTELAKNIQYF.

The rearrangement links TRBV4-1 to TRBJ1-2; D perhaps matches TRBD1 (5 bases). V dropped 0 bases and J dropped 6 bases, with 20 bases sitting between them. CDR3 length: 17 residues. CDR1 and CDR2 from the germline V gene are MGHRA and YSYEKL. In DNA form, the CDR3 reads TGCGCCAGCAGCCAAGAAGGTGGGGGGGGGTTATGGGATGGCTACACCTTC. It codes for CASSQEGGGGLWDGYTF.

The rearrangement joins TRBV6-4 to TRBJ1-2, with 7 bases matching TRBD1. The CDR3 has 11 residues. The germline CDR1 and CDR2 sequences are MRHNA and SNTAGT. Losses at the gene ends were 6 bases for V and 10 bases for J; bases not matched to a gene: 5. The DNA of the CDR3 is TGTGCCAGCAGGACAGGGATCGTCTACACCTTC. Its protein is CASRTGIVYTF.